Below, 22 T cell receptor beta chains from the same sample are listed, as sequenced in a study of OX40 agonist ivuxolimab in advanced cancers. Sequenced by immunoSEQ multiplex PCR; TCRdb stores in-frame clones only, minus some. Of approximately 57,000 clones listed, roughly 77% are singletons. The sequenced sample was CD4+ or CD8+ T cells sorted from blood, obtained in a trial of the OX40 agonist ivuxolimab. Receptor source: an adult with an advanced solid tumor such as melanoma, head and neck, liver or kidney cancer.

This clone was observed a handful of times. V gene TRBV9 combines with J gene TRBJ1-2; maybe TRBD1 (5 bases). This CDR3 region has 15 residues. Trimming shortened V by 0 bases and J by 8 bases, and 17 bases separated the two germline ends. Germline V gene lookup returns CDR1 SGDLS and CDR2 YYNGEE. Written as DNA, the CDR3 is TGTGCCAGCAGCGTAGGATGGGGGTCGGGGCAGGGCTACACCTTC. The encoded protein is CASSVGWGSGQGYTF.

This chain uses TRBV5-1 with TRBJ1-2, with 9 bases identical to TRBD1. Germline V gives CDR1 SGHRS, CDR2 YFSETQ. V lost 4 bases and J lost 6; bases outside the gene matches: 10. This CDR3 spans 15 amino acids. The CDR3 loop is CASSVTTQGAHGYTF. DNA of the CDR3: TGCGCCAGCAGCGTCACCACACAGGGGGCCCATGGCTACACCTTC.

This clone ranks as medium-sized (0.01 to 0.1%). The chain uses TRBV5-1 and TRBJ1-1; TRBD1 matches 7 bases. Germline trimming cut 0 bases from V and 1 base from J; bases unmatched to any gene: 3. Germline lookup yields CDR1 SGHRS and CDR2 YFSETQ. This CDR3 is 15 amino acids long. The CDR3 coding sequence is TGCGCCAGCAGCTTGGGAGGGACAGCGAACACTGAAGCTTTCTTT. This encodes CASSLGGTANTEAFF.

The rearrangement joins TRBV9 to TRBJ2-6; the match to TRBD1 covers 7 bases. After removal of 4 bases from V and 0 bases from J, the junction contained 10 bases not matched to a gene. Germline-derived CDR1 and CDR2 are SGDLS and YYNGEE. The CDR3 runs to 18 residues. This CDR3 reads CASSSGTDPLSGANVLTF. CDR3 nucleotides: TGTGCCAGCAGCTCGGGGACAGATCCACTCTCTGGGGCCAACGTCCTGACTTTC. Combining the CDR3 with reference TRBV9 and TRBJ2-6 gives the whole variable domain DSGVTQTPKHLITATGQRVTLRCSPRSGDLSVYWYQQSLDQGLQFLIQYYNGEERAKGNILERFSAQQFPDLHSELNLSSLELGDSALYFCASSSGTDPLSGANVLTFGAGSRLTVL.

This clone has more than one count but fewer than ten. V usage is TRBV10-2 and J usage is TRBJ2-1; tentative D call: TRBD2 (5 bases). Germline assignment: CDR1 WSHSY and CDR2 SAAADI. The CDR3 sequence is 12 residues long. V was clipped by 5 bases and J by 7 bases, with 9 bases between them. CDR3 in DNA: TGCGCCAGCAGTCGGACTGCTAATGAGCAGTTCTTC. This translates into CASSRTANEQFF.

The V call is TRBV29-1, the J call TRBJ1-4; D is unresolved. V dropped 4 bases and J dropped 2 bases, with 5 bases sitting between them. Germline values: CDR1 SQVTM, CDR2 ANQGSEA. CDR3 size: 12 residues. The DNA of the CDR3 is TGCAGCGTTGCCCCTACTAATGAAAAACTGTTTTTT. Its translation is CSVAPTNEKLFF.

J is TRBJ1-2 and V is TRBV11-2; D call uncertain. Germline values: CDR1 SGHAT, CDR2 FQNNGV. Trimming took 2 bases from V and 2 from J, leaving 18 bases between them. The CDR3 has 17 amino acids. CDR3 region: CASSLNTLRAQNYGYTF. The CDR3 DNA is TGTGCCAGCAGCTTAAACACCTTAAGGGCCCAAAACTATGGCTACACCTTC.

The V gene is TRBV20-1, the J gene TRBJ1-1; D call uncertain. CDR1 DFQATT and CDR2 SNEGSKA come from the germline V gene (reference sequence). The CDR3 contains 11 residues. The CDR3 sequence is CGAYLNTEAFF. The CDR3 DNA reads TGCGGCGCATACCTGAACACTGAAGCTTTCTTT.

CDR3 DNA: TGTGCCAGTAGCTACAGAGAATCCTATGGCTACACCTTC. Translation gives CASSYRESYGYTF. J is TRBJ1-2 and V is TRBV19; no clear D gene. Trimming shortened V by 6 bases and J by 4 bases, and 12 bases separated the two germline ends. This CDR3 comprises 13 residues. Germline loops: CDR1 LNHDA, CDR2 SQIVND (reference sequence). The whole variable domain, filled in from reference TRBV19 and TRBJ1-2, reads DGGITQSPKYLFRKEGQNVTLSCEQNLNHDAMYWYRQDPGQGLRLIYYSQIVNDFQKGDIAEGYSVSREKKESFPLTVTSAQKNPTAFYLCASSYRESYGYTFGSGTRLTVV.

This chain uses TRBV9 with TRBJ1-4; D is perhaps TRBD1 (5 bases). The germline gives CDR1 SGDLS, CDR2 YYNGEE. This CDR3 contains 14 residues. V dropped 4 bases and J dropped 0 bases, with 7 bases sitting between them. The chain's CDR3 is CASSRQPTNEKLFF. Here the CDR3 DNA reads TGTGCCAGCAGCAGACAGCCAACTAATGAAAAACTGTTTTTT.

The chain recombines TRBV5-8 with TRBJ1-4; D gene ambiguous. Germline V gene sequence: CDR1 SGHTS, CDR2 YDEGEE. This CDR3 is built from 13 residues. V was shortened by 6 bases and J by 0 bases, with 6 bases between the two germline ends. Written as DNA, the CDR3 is TGTGCCAGCAACGACGCAACTAATGAAAAACTGTTTTTT. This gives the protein CASNDATNEKLFF. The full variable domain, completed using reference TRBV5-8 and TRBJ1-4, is EAGVTQSPTHLIKTRGQQATLRCSPISGHTSVYWYQQALGLGLQFLLWYDEGEERNRGNFPPRFSGRQFPNYSSELNVNALELEDSALYLCASNDATNEKLFFGSGTQLSVL.

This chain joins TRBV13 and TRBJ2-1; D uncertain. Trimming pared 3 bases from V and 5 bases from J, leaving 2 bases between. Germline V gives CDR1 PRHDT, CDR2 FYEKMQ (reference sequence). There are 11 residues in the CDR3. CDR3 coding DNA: TGTGCCAGCAGCTTGGACAATGAGCAGTTCTTC. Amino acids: CASSLDNEQFF.

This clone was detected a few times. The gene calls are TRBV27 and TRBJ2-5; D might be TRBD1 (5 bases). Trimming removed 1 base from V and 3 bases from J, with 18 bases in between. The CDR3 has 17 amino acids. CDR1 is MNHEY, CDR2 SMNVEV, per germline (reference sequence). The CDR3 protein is CASSLLRWTRAEETQYF. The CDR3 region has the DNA TGTGCCAGCAGTTTATTGCGCTGGACACGCGCCGAAGAGACCCAGTACTTC.

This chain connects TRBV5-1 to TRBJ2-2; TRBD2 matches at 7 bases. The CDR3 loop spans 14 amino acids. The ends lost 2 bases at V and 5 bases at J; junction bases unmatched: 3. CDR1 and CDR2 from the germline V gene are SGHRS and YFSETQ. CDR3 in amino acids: CASSLLASTGELFF. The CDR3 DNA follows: TGCGCCAGCAGCTTACTAGCGAGTACCGGGGAGCTGTTTTTT.

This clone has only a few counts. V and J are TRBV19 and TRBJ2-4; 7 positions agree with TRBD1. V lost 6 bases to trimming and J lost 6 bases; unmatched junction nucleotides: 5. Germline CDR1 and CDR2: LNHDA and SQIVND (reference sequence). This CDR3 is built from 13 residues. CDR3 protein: CASRTTGANIQYF. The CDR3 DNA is TGTGCCAGTAGGACCACAGGGGCAAACATTCAGTACTTC.

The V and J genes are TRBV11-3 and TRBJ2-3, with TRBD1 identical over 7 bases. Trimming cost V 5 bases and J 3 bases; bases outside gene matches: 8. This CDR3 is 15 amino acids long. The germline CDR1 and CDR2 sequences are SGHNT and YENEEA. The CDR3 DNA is TGTGCCAGCAGCCGTAGACAGGGATATACAGATACGCAGTATTTT. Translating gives CASSRRQGYTDTQYF.

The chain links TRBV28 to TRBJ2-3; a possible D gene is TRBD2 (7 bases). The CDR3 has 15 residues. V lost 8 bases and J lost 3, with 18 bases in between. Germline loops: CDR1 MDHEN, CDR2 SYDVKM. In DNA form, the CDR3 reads TGTGCCAGCGGAATGGGGGGGGCCCGAACAGATACGCAGTATTTT. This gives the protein CASGMGGARTDTQYF.

The CDR3 loop is CASSLKGLAFSADTQYF. DNA for the CDR3: TGTGCCAGCAGCTTAAAAGGGCTAGCGTTTTCAGCGGATACGCAGTATTTT. The chain combines TRBV7-3 with TRBJ2-3; maybe TRBD2 (6 bases). The CDR3 spans 17 residues. Germline V gene sequence: CDR1 SGHTA, CDR2 FQGTGA. V lost 1 base and J 6 bases, leaving 20 bases between the germline ends.

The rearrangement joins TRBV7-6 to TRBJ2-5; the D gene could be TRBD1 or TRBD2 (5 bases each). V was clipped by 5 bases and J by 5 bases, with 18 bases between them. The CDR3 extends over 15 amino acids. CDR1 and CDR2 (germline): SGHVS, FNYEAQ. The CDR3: CASSPGRLSRETQYF. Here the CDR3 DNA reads TGTGCCAGCAGCCCGGGACGCCTCAGTCGGGAGACCCAGTACTTC.

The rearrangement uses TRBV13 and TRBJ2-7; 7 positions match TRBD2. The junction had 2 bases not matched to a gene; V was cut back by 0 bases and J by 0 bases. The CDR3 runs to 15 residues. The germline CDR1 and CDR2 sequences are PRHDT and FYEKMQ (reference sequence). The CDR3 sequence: CASSLGGTNSYEQYF. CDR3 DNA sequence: TGTGCCAGCAGCTTAGGTGGGACTAACTCCTACGAGCAGTACTTC.

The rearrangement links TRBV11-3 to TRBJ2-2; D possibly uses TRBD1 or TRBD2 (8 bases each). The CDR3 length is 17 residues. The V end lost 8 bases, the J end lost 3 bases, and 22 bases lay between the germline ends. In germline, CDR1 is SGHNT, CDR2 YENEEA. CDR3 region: CASSSGGDRIYTGELFF. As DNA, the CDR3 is TGTGCCAGCTCTTCCGGGGGGGACAGGATATACACCGGGGAGCTGTTTTTT.

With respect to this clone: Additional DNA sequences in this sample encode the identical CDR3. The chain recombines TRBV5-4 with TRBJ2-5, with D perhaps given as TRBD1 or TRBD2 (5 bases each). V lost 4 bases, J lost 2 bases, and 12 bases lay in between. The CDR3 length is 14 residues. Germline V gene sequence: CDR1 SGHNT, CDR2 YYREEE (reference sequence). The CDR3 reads CASSLAGTQETQYF. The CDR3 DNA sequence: TGTGCCAGCAGCCTGGCCGGGACGCAAGAGACCCAGTACTTC.